Here is one T cell receptor (beta chain) with its context. Its antigen is not identified. CDR3 length equals 14 residues. V was clipped by 0 bases and J by 3 bases, with 7 bases between them. Germline-derived CDR1 and CDR2 are SGHRS and YFSETQ. Clones were sequenced by immunoSEQ multiplex PCR, and TCRdb holds only the in-frame ones, with some missing. In the table there are 10,000 to 15,000 clones, under 90% of which are singletons. These data come from a study of PD-1 blockade in classical Hodgkin lymphoma. Study findings and constraints: Compared with baseline, CD4+ but not CD8+ TCR diversity had risen significantly by C4D1.

No patient escaped relapse after autologous stem cell transplantation, and brentuximab vedotin exposure varied. From thawed PBMCs, CD4+ T cells were purified using magnetic negative selection. The chain has TRBV5-1 and TRBJ2-1; D remains unclear. The TCR sequence derives from a human donor with classical Hodgkin lymphoma. Sequencing was performed on CD4+ T cells from blood, taken at baseline. CDR3 protein: CASSLDNSYNEQFF. The CDR3 nucleotides read TGCGCCAGCAGCTTGGACAATAGCTACAATGAGCAGTTCTTC.